The rows below give T cell receptor beta chains drawn from one sample of a study of blood T cell repertoires in COVID-19. Produced via immunoSEQ multiplex PCR; TCRdb's table is partial and in-frame only. The sample holds under 300,000 clones, about 89% seen once. The sample was PBMCs or T cells enriched from blood (not recorded which). The receptors come from a man between 35 and 55 years old who had recovered from COVID-19. Each CDR3 is given with its conserved first and last residue.

j_call v_call cdr3_length cdr3_aa
TRBJ1-1 TRBV13 14 CASSGPGVNTEAFF
TRBJ1-1 TRBV29-1 16 CSVEEGQGAVGTEAFF
TRBJ1-4 TRBV13 13 CASSQVLNEKLFF
TRBJ1-4 TRBV27 11 CASRQREKLFF
TRBJ1-6 TRBV28 18 CASSLSGQRSSYNSPLHF
TRBJ1-2 TRBV12-3/TRBV12-4 12 CASSLIGQRYTF
TRBJ2-7 TRBV10-3 15 CAISPLAMPGAEQYF
TRBJ1-5 TRBV2 16 CASKRLAGQGVWPQHF
TRBJ2-3 TRBV7-9 17 CASARGLRERVTDTQYF
TRBJ1-3 TRBV11-2 16 CASSVRQGFGGNTIYF
TRBJ2-2 TRBV4-3 21 CASSQDLAGLAGYRDTGELFF
TRBJ1-5 TRBV7-2 16 CASSPPATGARGPQHF
TRBJ2-3 TRBV10-1 13 CASRPQGADTQYF
TRBJ2-2 TRBV5-1 16 CASSLANTGVNRELFF
TRBJ2-2 TRBV5-1 15 CASSRTSGGAGELFF
TRBJ2-2 TRBV19 13 CASSMQRTGELFF
TRBJ1-3 TRBV7-3 17 CASSLRPRQLSGNTIYF
TRBJ1-2 TRBV6-5 14 CASSYTTVNYGYTF
TRBJ2-1 TRBV21-1 14 CASSNDSSYNEQFF
TRBJ2-7 TRBV5-8 16 CASSTVTSGTTYEQYF
TRBJ2-7 TRBV27 15 CASSLKGHSSYEQYF
TRBJ2-1 TRBV6-5 16 CASSYSIRAGFNEQFF
TRBJ2-3 TRBV28 14 CASSPPPRGNTQYF
TRBJ1-3 TRBV12-5 9 CASGFPGYF